The following is a T cell receptor beta chain sequence with its context. This sample is part of a study of blood T cell repertoires in COVID-19. Turning to the study itself: The origin of the acute and convalescent COVID-19 samples was the United States, Italy and Spain. PBMCs, B-cell-depleted T cells, or T cells were the source of the cDNA or gDNA that made up the material.

In the authors' workflow: Amplification of reference gene primers provided the estimated nucleated cell counts. Generated by immunoSEQ multiplex PCR, the TCRdb table keeps only in-frame clones and is missing some. The DNA gave D and trimming, while V, J and clone size come from that table. The sample has about 400,000 clones; about 89% are singletons. V dropped 4 bases and J dropped 6 bases, with 11 bases sitting between them. Looked up from germline, CDR1 is SNHLY and CDR2 is FYNNEI. The CDR3 runs to 13 residues. The TCR comes from a woman aged 25-40 years with acute or convalescent COVID-19. The V gene is TRBV2, the J gene TRBJ2-3, with TRBD2 as a possible D gene (5 bases). Sequenced material: peripheral blood. The CDR3 region has the DNA TGTGCCAGCAGTGGCGAGAGGGTTGATACGCAGTATTTT. Translation: CASSGERVDTQYF. The variable domain in full, with the rest retrieved from reference TRBV2 and TRBJ2-3, is EPEVTQTPSHQVTQMGQEVILRCVPISNHLYFYWYRQILGQKVEFLVSFYNNEISEKSEIFDDQFSVERPDGSNFTLKIRSTKLEDSAMYFCASSGERVDTQYFGPGTRLTVL.